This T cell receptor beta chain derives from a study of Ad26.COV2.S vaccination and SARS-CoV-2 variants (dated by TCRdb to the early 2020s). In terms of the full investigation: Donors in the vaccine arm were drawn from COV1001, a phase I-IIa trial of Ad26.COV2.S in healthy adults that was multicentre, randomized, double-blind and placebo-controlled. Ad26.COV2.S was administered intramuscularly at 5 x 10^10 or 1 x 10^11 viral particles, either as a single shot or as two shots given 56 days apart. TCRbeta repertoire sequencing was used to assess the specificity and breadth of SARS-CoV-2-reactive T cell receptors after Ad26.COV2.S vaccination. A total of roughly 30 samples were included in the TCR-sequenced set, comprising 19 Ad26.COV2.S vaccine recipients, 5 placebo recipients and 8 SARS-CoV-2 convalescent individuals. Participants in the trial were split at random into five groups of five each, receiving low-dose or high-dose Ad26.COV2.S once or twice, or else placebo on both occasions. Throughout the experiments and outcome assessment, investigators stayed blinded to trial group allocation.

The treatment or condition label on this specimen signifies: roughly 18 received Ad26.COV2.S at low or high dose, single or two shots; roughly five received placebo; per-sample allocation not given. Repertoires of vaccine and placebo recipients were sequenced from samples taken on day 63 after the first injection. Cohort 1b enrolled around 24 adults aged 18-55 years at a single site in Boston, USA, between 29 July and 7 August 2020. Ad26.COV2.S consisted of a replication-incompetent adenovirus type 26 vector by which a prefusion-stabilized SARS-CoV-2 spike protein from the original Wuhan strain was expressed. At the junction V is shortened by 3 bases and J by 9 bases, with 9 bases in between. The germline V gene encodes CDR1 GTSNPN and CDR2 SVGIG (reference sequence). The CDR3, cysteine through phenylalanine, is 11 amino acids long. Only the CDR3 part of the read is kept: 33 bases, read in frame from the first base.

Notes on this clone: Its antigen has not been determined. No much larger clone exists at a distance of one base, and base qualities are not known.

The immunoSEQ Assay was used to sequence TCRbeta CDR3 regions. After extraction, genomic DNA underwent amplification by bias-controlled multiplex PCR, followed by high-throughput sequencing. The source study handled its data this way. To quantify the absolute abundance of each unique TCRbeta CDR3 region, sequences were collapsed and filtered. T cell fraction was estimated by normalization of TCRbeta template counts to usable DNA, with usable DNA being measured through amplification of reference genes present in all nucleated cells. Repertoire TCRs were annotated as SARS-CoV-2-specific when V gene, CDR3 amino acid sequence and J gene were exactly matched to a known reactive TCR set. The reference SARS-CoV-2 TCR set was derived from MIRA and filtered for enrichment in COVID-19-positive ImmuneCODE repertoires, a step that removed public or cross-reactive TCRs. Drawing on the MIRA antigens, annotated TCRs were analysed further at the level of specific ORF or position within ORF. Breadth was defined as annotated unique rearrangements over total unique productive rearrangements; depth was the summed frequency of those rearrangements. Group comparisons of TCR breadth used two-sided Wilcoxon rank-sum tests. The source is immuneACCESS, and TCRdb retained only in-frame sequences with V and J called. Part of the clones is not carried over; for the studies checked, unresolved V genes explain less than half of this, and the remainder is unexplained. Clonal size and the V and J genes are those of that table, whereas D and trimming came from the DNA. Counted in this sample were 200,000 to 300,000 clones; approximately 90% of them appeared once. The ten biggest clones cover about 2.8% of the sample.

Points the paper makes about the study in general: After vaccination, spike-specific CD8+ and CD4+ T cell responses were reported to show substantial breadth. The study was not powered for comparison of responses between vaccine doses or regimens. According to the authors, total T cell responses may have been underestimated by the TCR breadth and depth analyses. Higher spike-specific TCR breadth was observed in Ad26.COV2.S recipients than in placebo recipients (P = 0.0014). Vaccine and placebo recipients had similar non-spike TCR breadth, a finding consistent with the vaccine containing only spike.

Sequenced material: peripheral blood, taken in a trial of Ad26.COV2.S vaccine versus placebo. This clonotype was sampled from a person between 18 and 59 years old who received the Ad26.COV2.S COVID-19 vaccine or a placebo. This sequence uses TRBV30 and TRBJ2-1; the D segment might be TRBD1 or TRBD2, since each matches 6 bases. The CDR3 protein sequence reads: CAWSGGSEQFF. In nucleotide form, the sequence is TGTGCCTGGAGCGGGGGCAGTGAGCAGTTCTTC.